Below, one T cell receptor beta chain is given with its context. Its antigen remains unidentified. One base away there is no much larger clone; base qualities are not given. TCR CDR3 regions were amplified from genomic DNA by multiplex PCR using the deep immunoSEQ assay. Extracted genomic DNA from each cell subset was spread evenly across all wells of several immunoSEQ 96-well plates, with each plate serving as a replicate. Each replicate PCR for sorted subsets received about 180 ng genomic DNA, equal to some 32,000 T cell genomes. The purified libraries were quantified using a Qubit 3.0 fluorometer, sized with a Bioanalyzer 2100, and then quantified again using the KAPA Library Quantification kit. Every immunoSEQ 96-well plate was sequenced on a separate single-read 150-cycle Illumina NextSeq 550 flow cell. The authors processed their data as follows. Because the immunoSEQ output included only junctional sequences and no quality scores, the filtering could not be the same as the filtering used for full-length reads. Sequences were annotated with PyIR, a Python wrapper for IgBLAST v1.9, using IMGT germline references to assign V/J genes and CDR3. Reads were filtered out if the reads had weak V/J assignments (E-value above 1e-6), no CDR3, stop codons, out-of-frame junctions, or ambiguous translated residues. A V3J clonotype was defined by an identical inferred V gene, J gene, and CDR3 amino acid sequence. Percentage overlap between repertoires was computed as shared unique clonotypes divided by the size of the smaller repertoire. RTK rarefaction, the Chao1 estimator, and Recon v2.1 estimates of unobserved clonotypes were used to assess repertoire richness. For all TCRbeta clonotypes obtained by the gDNA method from a handful of donors, generation probabilities were computed with OLGA. This immuneACCESS table, as held by TCRdb, lists in-frame sequences with V and J called but not all clones. Of the missing ones, under half trace to an unresolved V gene in checked studies; the others have no known cause. That table gives V, J and clone size, and the DNA gave D and trimming. The sample yields 1.6 million or so clones; around 97% were counted once. About 1.2% of the sample rests with the top ten.

This sample was taken from a study of shared clonotypes between healthy human individuals (dated by TCRdb to 2018 to 2021). About the full investigation: The cohort included three men and two women between 18 and 49 years of age. For each donor, three plates each were used for CD4 naive and CD4 memory, two plates were used for CD8 naive, and one plate was used for CD8 memory. The study deeply sequenced blood TCR repertoires of about 5 healthy adults to estimate repertoire size and the extent of clonotype sharing between individuals. To increase sequencing depth and limit assay-specific biases, different laboratories used diverse techniques to prepare libraries and sequence TCR repertoires. Leukapheresis yielded between about 0.94 and 8.9 billion PBMCs per donor.

The donors were healthy, HIV-negative adults with no recently reported acute infections or vaccinations. Every donor was a Caucasian adult living in Nashville, Tennessee, USA. CD4+ T cells were enriched by magnetic negative selection, after which naive cells were positively selected on CD45RA and the negative fraction was taken as the memory subset. Blood was obtained by leukapheresis, after which PBMCs were separated by Ficoll-Histopaque density gradient centrifugation and cryopreserved in liquid nitrogen vapor phase. Purity and quantity of every magnetically sorted T cell population were checked by analytical flow cytometry. Genomic DNA was isolated from every sorted fraction and measured by UV absorbance on a Nanodrop 2000c. Results the study describes overall, beyond this receptor: The genetic and exposure-history diversity represented was limited by the small number of donors. Only blood was sampled, and tissue TCR repertoires likely differ from those in blood. Incomplete sequencing was indicated by rarefaction of sorted-subset datasets, despite the large sequencing depth. Estimated clonotype richness was generally larger for naive than for memory subsets. Based on pairwise subsampling, the degree of clonotype sharing among donors was expected to be affected by sequencing depth. Across four donors, roughly 5.4% of naive CD4, approximately 3.5% of naive CD8, about 2.3% of memory CD4, and about 0.44% of memory CD8 clonotypes were shared. Compared with non-shared clonotypes, the clonotypes found in all four sorted-subset donors had higher generation probabilities.

CDR1 and CDR2, per the germline V gene, are MDHEN and SYDVKM. V lost 6 bases and J lost 8 bases, and the count of bases not matched to a germline gene is 8. There are 15 amino acids in the CDR3, from cysteine to phenylalanine inclusive. Here the CDR3 DNA is all that survives: 45 bases in frame from base 1. Recombination connected TRBV28 to TRBJ2-1, with 12 bases matching TRBD1. The clonotype originates from a man in his thirties or forties in good health. Sequencing used naive CD4+ T cells sorted from blood. This specimen's cell subset or site label, per the study, means: CD45RA+ positively selected. The sequence in DNA is TGTGCCAGCAGCTTGGGACAGGGGGCGCATGATGAGCAGTTCTTC. It translates as CASSLGQGAHDEQFF.